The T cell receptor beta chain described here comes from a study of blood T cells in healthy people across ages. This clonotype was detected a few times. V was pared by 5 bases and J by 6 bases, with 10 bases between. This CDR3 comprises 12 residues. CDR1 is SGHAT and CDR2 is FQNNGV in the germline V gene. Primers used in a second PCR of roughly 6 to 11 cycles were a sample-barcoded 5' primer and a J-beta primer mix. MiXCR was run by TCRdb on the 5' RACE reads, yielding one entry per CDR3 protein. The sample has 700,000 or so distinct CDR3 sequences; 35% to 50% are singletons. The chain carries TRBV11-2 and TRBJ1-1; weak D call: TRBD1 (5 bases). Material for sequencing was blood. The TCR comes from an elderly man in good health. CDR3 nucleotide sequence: TGTGCCAGCAGCCTCGGGGCAGCTGAAGCTTTCTTT. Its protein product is CASSLGAAEAFF. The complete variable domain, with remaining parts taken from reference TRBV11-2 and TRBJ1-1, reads EAGVAQSPRYKIIEKRQSVAFWCNPISGHATLYWYQQILGQGPKLLIQFQNNGVVDDSQLPKDRFSAERLKGVDSTLKIQPAKLEDSAVYLCASSLGAAEAFFGQGTRLTVV.